These T cell receptor beta chains were read from a single sample in a study of regulatory T cells in long-lasting Graves disease. MiXCR, applied by TCRdb to the multiplex PCR reads, yields one record per CDR3 protein. The sample holds about 220,000 distinct CDR3 sequences; roughly 19% are singletons and the top ten take around 11%. These data are also associated with another study on T cells in Graves' hyperthyroidism and ophthalmopathy.

Sequencing was performed on peripheral blood mononuclear cells (PBMCs), taken at new diagnosis, from a patient treated with antithyroid drugs. All receptors derive from a woman aged 30 to 39 with Graves disease. Both conserved end residues are part of each CDR3. Fields, in order: CDR3 DNA, CDR3 protein, clone size, D gene, J gene, V gene. A D gene is named only where the DNA matches it firmly. Only some rows state a clone size, as once, few, many or a class for expanded clones.

CDR3nt: TGTGCCAGCAGTGAATGGGGGGTGACTGAAGCTTTCTTT
CDR3aa: CASSEWGVTEAFF
abundance: many
d_gene: NA
j_gene: TRBJ1-1
v_gene: TRBV25-1

CDR3nt: TGTGCCAGCAGCTTAGGCAGGGGTGGCACTGAAGCTTTCTTT
CDR3aa: CASSLGRGGTEAFF
abundance: many
d_gene: NA
j_gene: TRBJ1-1
v_gene: TRBV5-1

CDR3nt: TGTGCCAGCAGCTTATCTAGCAATCAGCCCCAGCATTTT
CDR3aa: CASSLSSNQPQHF
abundance: many
d_gene: NA
j_gene: TRBJ1-5
v_gene: TRBV28

CDR3nt: TGTGCCAGCAGCCCCCCCGCGGGAACGGCGACACCCCTCCACTTT
CDR3aa: CASSPPAGTATPLHF
abundance: many
d_gene: NA
j_gene: TRBJ1-6
v_gene: TRBV7-9

CDR3nt: TGTGCCAGCAGCTTGGGCGGGGGCTCCTATAATTCACCCCTCCACTTT
CDR3aa: CASSLGGGSYNSPLHF
abundance: NA
d_gene: NA
j_gene: TRBJ1-6
v_gene: TRBV5-5

CDR3nt: TGTGCCAGCACCCAAACCGGGGGAACTGAAGCTTTCTTT
CDR3aa: CASTQTGGTEAFF
abundance: many
d_gene: NA
j_gene: TRBJ1-1
v_gene: TRBV6-1

CDR3nt: TGTGCCAGCAGCGTAGATAACAGGGCCTACGAGCAGTACTTC
CDR3aa: CASSVDNRAYEQYF
abundance: many
d_gene: NA
j_gene: TRBJ2-7
v_gene: TRBV9

CDR3nt: TGTGCCAGCAGTTTGGTAGGGGCTCAGCCCCAGCATTTT
CDR3aa: CASSLVGAQPQHF
abundance: NA
d_gene: NA
j_gene: TRBJ1-5
v_gene: TRBV28

CDR3nt: TGTGCCAGCAGCGTAGCGGTAGGCTACAATGAGCAGTTCTTC
CDR3aa: CASSVAVGYNEQFF
abundance: NA
d_gene: NA
j_gene: TRBJ2-1
v_gene: TRBV9

CDR3nt: TGTGCCAGCAGCCAAGATTTGCCAGGGGTGGATGGCTACACCTTC
CDR3aa: CASSQDLPGVDGYTF
abundance: many
d_gene: NA
j_gene: TRBJ1-2
v_gene: TRBV3-1

CDR3nt: TGCGCCAGCAGTGAGTCAACAGGGGGCGGGAACATTCAGTACTTC
CDR3aa: CASSESTGGGNIQYF
abundance: NA
d_gene: TRBD1
j_gene: TRBJ2-4
v_gene: TRBV10-2

CDR3nt: TGCGCCAGCAGCGAAGGACCAACTAATGAAAAACTGTTTTTT
CDR3aa: CASSEGPTNEKLFF
abundance: many
d_gene: NA
j_gene: TRBJ1-4
v_gene: TRBV5-1

CDR3nt: TGTGCCAGCAGTTTGACGGGACAGGGGGACGAGCAGTACTTC
CDR3aa: CASSLTGQGDEQYF
abundance: many
d_gene: TRBD1
j_gene: TRBJ2-7
v_gene: TRBV12-3/TRBV12-4

CDR3nt: TGTGCCAGCAACCCGGAGGTTCGGGCTATACCAGGAAACACCATATATTTT
CDR3aa: CASNPEVRAIPGNTIYF
abundance: NA
d_gene: NA
j_gene: TRBJ1-3
v_gene: TRBV6-2/TRBV6-3

CDR3nt: TGTGCCAGCAGCCCCTGGGCGGGCATGAACACTGAAGCTTTCTTT
CDR3aa: CASSPWAGMNTEAFF
abundance: many
d_gene: NA
j_gene: TRBJ1-1
v_gene: TRBV5-4

CDR3nt: TGTGCCAGCAGTATACCCGGGACTAGCTTCCATGAGCAGTTCTTC
CDR3aa: CASSIPGTSFHEQFF
abundance: NA
d_gene: TRBD2
j_gene: TRBJ2-1
v_gene: TRBV12-3/TRBV12-4

CDR3nt: TGTGCCTGGAGTGTATGGGGGGACACTGAAGCTTTCTTT
CDR3aa: CAWSVWGDTEAFF
abundance: many
d_gene: NA
j_gene: TRBJ1-1
v_gene: TRBV30

CDR3nt: TGTGCCAGCAGTTCGGTCGGGAACTATGGCTACACCTTC
CDR3aa: CASSSVGNYGYTF
abundance: many
d_gene: NA
j_gene: TRBJ1-2
v_gene: TRBV27